The present entry profiles one T cell receptor beta chain with its context. Antigen unknown. This entry belongs to a study of CXCR3-negative and CXCR3-positive naive CD8 T cells. Cells that were CD45RO-CCR7+CD27+CD95- constituted naive CD8+ T cells. Study results and caveats: Memory CD8+ cells showed much lower diversity, while both naive subsets were comparably high. Post-cryopreservation CXCR3 expression was partly diminished, and the bulk of assays employed fresh PBMCs. A higher hydrophobicity marked the TRB CDR3s of CXCR3-positive naive cells versus CXCR3-negative naive cells. Both naive subsets, CXCR3-negative and CXCR3-positive, displayed similar TRBV-TRBJ usage, unlike memory cells.

It was by 5' RACE with UMI labels that the TRB cDNA libraries were prepared. Using the 5' RACE reads, TCRdb records one entry per CDR3 protein without DNA. The sample is made up of 95,000 to 100,000 distinct CDR3 sequences, and the top ten hold less than 1.1% of it. The sample consisted of naive CXCR3+ CD8+ T cells from blood. Subset denoted: CD45RO-CCR7+CD27+CD95- naive CD8+ T cells expressing CXCR3 (TNR3+). The sequence was collected from a human donor in good health. Some clones in this sample may be carry-over from other donors' samples.

The CDR3 protein is CASRADSTHGYTF. The rearrangement links TRBV12-3 or TRBV12-4 to TRBJ1-2; the D call from TCRdb, TRBD1, cannot be confirmed without DNA. This CDR3 comprises 13 residues.